This T cell receptor beta chain comes out of a study of blood T cell repertoires in COVID-19. Across the study: The analysed material was cDNA or gDNA that came from T cells, B-cell-depleted T cells, or PBMCs.

Method: immunoSEQ multiplex PCR; TCRdb's copy keeps in-frame clones and lacks some. Of fewer than 250,000 clones in the sample, 82% were seen once. With 4 bases clipped from V and 14 bases from J, the junction kept 12 bases outside the gene matches. The CDR3 contains 14 residues. The germline gives CDR1 LNHDA, CDR2 SQIVND (reference sequence). This chain connects TRBV19 to TRBJ1-4; 8 bases are a match to TRBD1. The specimen sequenced was peripheral blood. This sequence originates from a woman in her 70s with acute or convalescent COVID-19. The CDR3 DNA sequence: TGTGCCAGTAGTACCCGGGACAGGCCCGCAGGGCTGTTTTTT. Protein sequence: CASSTRDRPAGLFF.